The 20 T cell receptor beta chains presented below share a single source sample, sequenced in a study of blood T cell repertoires in COVID-19. Data came from immunoSEQ multiplex PCR; TCRdb stores just in-frame clones and leaves some out. This sample has some 300,000 clones, with less than 90% found just once. The sequencing sample was made of peripheral blood. These receptors were taken from a woman in her 70s with COVID-19, enrolled during active disease.

This clone has a single count. The chain recombines TRBV10-3 with TRBJ2-3, with TRBD2 identical over 11 bases. The CDR3 loop spans 16 amino acids. Germline trimming cut 3 bases from V and 4 bases from J; bases unmatched to any gene: 6. Germline CDR1 is ENHRY and CDR2 is SYGVKD. DNA of the CDR3: TGTGCCATCAGTGAAGGTAGCGGGGGGGCCGCAGATACGCAGTATTTT. This translates into CAISEGSGGAADTQYF.

The V gene is TRBV25-1, the J gene TRBJ1-1, with TRBD1 as a possible D gene (5 bases). The CDR3 has 16 amino acids. V was trimmed by 4 bases and J by 4 bases, leaving 19 bases between them. CDR1 MGHDK and CDR2 SYGVNS come from the germline V gene. CDR3 sequence (DNA): TGTGCCAGCAGTGTAAGGGGAGGCGGTCGGGGCACTGAAGCTTTCTTT. Protein product: CASSVRGGGRGTEAFF.

The V and J genes are TRBV3-1 (or the pseudogene TRBV3-2) and TRBJ1-5; D gene uncertain. The CDR3 length is 15 residues. The V gene lost 0 bases and the J gene lost 4 bases, with 10 bases spanning the gap. CDR1 is LGHDT and CDR2 is YNNKEL in the germline V gene (reference sequence). CDR3 nucleotides: TGTGCCAGCAGCCAAGATTTCGGGGTGAATCAGCCCCAGCATTTT. Its protein is CASSQDFGVNQPQHF.

The rearrangement links TRBV24-1 to TRBJ2-5, with no clear D. CDR1 and CDR2 (germline): KGHDR, SFDVKD. The CDR3 is 16 residues long. Trimming shortened V by 3 bases and J by 5 bases, and 18 bases separated the two germline ends. The chain's CDR3 is CATSDPRVDDLETQYF. DNA of the CDR3: TGTGCCACCAGTGATCCTCGGGTGGATGACCTGGAGACCCAGTACTTC.

This sequence joins TRBV4-2 and TRBJ2-3, with a weak D call TRBD2 (7 bases). Germline loops: CDR1 LGHNA, CDR2 YNFKEQ. V lost 1 base, J lost 2 bases, and 10 bases lay in between. The CDR3 sequence is 15 residues long. The CDR3 sequence: CASSQGGGLTDTQYF. Here the CDR3 DNA reads TGTGCCAGCAGCCAAGGGGGGGGGCTCACAGATACGCAGTATTTT.

This clone was observed a few times. V is TRBV5-4 and J is TRBJ1-5, with D perhaps TRBD1 (5 bases). The V gene lost 2 bases and the J gene lost 4 bases, with 7 bases spanning the gap. The length of the CDR3 is 13 residues. The germline V gene encodes CDR1 SGHNT and CDR2 YYREEE (reference sequence). The CDR3 DNA reads TGTGCCAGCAGCTTCGACAGTAATCAGCCCCAGCATTTT. As protein: CASSFDSNQPQHF. Using reference TRBV5-4 and TRBJ1-5 for the parts outside the CDR3, the full variable domain is ETGVTQSPTHLIKTRGQQVTLRCSSQSGHNTVSWYQQALGQGPQFIFQYYREEENGRGNFPPRFSGLQFPNYSSELNVNALELDDSALYLCASSFDSNQPQHFGDGTRLSIL.

V is TRBV7-2 and J is TRBJ2-1; the D gene is possibly TRBD2 (5 bases). The CDR3 totals 13 residues. Per germline, CDR1 SGHTA and CDR2 FQGNSA. Between the trimmed V and J ends, which lost 5 bases and 9 bases, there was a span of 14 bases. In DNA form, the CDR3 reads TGTGCCAGCAGCCCCTTAGGAGGCAGTGAGCAGTTCTTC. Amino acid sequence: CASSPLGGSEQFF.

The rearrangement links TRBV27 to TRBJ2-3, with D unresolved. Between the trimmed V and J ends, which lost 6 bases and 7 bases, there was a span of 11 bases. The CDR3 is made up of 12 amino acids. From germline, CDR1 is MNHEY and CDR2 SMNVEV (reference sequence). CDR3 bases: TGTGCCAGCAGCAATCCTCTAAATACGCAGTATTTT. It is translated as CASSNPLNTQYF.

V and J are TRBV7-2 and TRBJ1-2, with 7 bases that match TRBD1. The CDR3 contains 16 residues. Trimming at V came to 5 bases and at J to 0 bases, leaving 9 bases not matched to a gene. Germline loops: CDR1 SGHTA, CDR2 FQGNSA. The CDR3 DNA reads as TGTGCCAGCAGCCCAGTTTCGGGACAGCCTAACTATGGCTACACCTTC. Translation: CASSPVSGQPNYGYTF.

The chain is built from TRBV27 and TRBJ1-2, with 7 bases aligning to TRBD1. This CDR3 has 15 residues. The germline V gene has CDR1 MNHEY and CDR2 SMNVEV (reference sequence). The V segment lost 3 bases and the J segment 4 bases; nucleotides outside the gene matches: 8. DNA of the CDR3: TGTGCCAGCAGTTTTGAAAGGGGGCGAGTCTATGGCTACACCTTC. This codes for CASSFERGRVYGYTF.

For the CDR3, the DNA is TGTGCCATCAGTGAGTCGGGGCAGGGGGATGGCTACACCTTC. It codes for CAISESGQGDGYTF. The chain uses TRBV10-3 and TRBJ1-2, with 7 bases identical to TRBD1. J gave up 6 bases and V 0 bases, and 4 bases lay outside the gene matches. The germline gives CDR1 ENHRY, CDR2 SYGVKD. This CDR3 is built from 14 residues.

This clone was seen just once. The CDR3 nucleotides are TGCGCCAGCAGTACCGGGACAGGGGCCTACGAGCAGTACTTC. Translating it yields CASSTGTGAYEQYF. V is TRBV10-1 and J is TRBJ2-7, with 10 bases aligning to TRBD1. CDR1 is WNHNN, CDR2 SYGVQD, per germline (reference sequence). This CDR3 is built from 14 residues. The V gene end was trimmed by 5 bases and the J gene end by 2 bases; junction bases not matched to a gene: 3.

The chain uses TRBV21-1 and TRBJ2-5; the table names TRBD1, a call not compared with the DNA. TRBV21-1 is a documented pseudogene. The CDR3 is made up of 16 amino acids. The CDR3 DNA is TGTGCCAGCAGCAAGGGAGGCGGGGACAGTTTAGAGACCCAGTACTTC. Amino acids: CASSKGGGDSLETQYF.

This clone has a single count. The chain combines TRBV4-3 with TRBJ2-7; tentative D call: TRBD2 (6 bases). CDR3 length: 14 amino acids. Trimming took off 0 bases at V and 3 bases at J, with 9 bases between the two ends. CDR1 and CDR2 (germline): LGHNA, YSLEER. CDR3 DNA sequence: TGCGCCAGCAGCCAAGATTCCGGGGGCTACGAGCAGTACTTC. Amino acid sequence: CASSQDSGGYEQYF.

The V call is TRBV28, the J call TRBJ1-1; D is uncertain. The ends were cut back, 3 bases at V and 4 bases at J, with 6 bases in the middle. Germline-derived CDR1 and CDR2 are MDHEN and SYDVKM. The CDR3 is made up of 12 amino acids. DNA for the CDR3: TGTGCCAGCAGTTTCGGGGTCACTGAAGCTTTCTTT. It is translated as CASSFGVTEAFF.

The chain joins TRBV6-6 to TRBJ1-5; the D is unclear. The CDR3 is made up of 14 amino acids. Trimming stripped 6 bases from V and 9 bases from J, with 18 bases between. Germline V CDR1 and CDR2: MNHNY, SVGAGI (reference sequence). The CDR3 loop reads CASSPGGPGLPQHF. CDR3 nucleotide sequence: TGTGCCAGCAGCCCGGGCGGCCCGGGATTGCCCCAGCATTTT.

This chain's CDR3 is CASSEWQWTARNQPQHF. CDR3 sequence (DNA): TGTGCCAGCAGTGAATGGCAGTGGACAGCCCGCAATCAGCCCCAGCATTTT. The V and J genes are TRBV2 and TRBJ1-5, with D perhaps matching TRBD1 (6 bases). CDR3 length equals 17 residues. In germline, CDR1 is SNHLY, CDR2 FYNNEI. The V and J ends lost 2 bases and 2 bases respectively, with 16 bases between them.

The J gene is TRBJ1-1, the V gene TRBV5-4; TRBD1 might be the D (5 bases). With 3 bases removed from V and 5 bases from J, the gap between germline ends came to 17 bases. The CDR3 totals 15 residues. Germline V gives CDR1 SGHNT, CDR2 YYREEE (reference sequence). For the CDR3, the DNA is TGTGCCAGCAGCTCGCCCACTACAGGCCTGACTGAAGCTTTCTTT. This sequence encodes CASSSPTTGLTEAFF.

The genes are TRBV11-2 and TRBJ1-3; 12 bases are shared with TRBD1. Germline V gene data show CDR1 as SGHAT and CDR2 as FQNNGV. Trimming at V came to 3 bases and at J to 4 bases, leaving 7 bases not matched to a gene. The CDR3 covers 17 residues. The CDR3 coding sequence is TGTGCCAGCAGCTTTCCGGGACAGGGGGCCTGGGGAAACACCATATATTTT. This sequence encodes CASSFPGQGAWGNTIYF.

The chain employs TRBV10-2 and TRBJ2-1, with 11 bases aligning to TRBD2. V gave up 7 bases and J gave up 10 bases; unmatched junction bases: 9. In germline, CDR1 is WSHSY, CDR2 SAAADI. The CDR3 spans 14 residues. The CDR3 protein is CASTEGTSGFEQFF. The CDR3 bases are TGCGCCAGCACCGAAGGGACTAGCGGATTCGAGCAGTTCTTC.